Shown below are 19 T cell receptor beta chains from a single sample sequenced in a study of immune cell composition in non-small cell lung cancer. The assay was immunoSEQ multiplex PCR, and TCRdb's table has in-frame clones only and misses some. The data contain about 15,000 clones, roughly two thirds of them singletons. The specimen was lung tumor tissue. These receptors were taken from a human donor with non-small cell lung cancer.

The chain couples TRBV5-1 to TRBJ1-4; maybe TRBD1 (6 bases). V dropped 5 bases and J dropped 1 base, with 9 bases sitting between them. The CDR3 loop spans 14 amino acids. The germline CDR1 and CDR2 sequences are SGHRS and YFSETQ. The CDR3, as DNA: TGCGCCAGCAGGGGAGGGGGAACTAATGAAAAACTGTTTTTT. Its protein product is CASRGGGTNEKLFF.

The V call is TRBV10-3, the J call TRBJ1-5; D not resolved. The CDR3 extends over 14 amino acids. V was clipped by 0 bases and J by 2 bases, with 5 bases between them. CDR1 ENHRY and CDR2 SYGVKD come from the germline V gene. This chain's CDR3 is CAISESIGNQPQHF. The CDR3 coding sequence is TGTGCCATCAGTGAGTCGATAGGCAATCAGCCCCAGCATTTT.

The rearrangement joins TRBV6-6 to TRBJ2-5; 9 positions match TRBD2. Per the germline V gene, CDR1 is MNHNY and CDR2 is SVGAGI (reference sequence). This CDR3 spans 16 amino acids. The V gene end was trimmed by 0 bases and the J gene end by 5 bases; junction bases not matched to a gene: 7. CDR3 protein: CASSYSGGGAGETQYF. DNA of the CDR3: TGTGCCAGCAGTTACTCCGGCGGGGGGGCGGGTGAGACCCAGTACTTC.

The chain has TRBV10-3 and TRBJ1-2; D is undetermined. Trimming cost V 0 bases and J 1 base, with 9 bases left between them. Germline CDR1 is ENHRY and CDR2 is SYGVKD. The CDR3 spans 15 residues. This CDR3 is CAISESTGLNYGYTF. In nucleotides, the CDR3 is TGTGCCATCAGTGAGTCCACCGGACTTAACTATGGCTACACCTTC.

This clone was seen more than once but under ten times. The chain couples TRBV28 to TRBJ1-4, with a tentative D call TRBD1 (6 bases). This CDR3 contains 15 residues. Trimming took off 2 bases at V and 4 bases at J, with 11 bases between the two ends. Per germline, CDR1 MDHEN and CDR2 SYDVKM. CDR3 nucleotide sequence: TGTGCCAGCAGTTTACTGGGGGCTGGTAATGAAAAACTGTTTTTT. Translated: CASSLLGAGNEKLFF.

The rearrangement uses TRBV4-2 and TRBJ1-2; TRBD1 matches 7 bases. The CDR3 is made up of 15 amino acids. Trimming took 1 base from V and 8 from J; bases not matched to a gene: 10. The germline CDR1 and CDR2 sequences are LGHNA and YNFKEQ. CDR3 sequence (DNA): TGTGCCAGCAGCCAAGCCCGCCAGGGGGTATGGGGCTACACCTTC. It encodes CASSQARQGVWGYTF.

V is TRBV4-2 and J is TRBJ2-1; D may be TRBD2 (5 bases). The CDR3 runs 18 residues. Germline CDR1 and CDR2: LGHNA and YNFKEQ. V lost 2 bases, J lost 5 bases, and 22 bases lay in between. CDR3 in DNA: TGTGCCAGCAGCCAAATTAGTTCGGCAGCTAGCTCGAACAATGAGCAGTTCTTC. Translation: CASSQISSAASSNNEQFF.

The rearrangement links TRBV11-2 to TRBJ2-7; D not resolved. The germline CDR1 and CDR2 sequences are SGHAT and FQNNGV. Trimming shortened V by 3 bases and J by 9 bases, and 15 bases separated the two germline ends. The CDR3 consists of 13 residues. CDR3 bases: TGTGCCAGCAGCTTGAATCAGGTTCGTGCGCAGTACTTC. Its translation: CASSLNQVRAQYF.

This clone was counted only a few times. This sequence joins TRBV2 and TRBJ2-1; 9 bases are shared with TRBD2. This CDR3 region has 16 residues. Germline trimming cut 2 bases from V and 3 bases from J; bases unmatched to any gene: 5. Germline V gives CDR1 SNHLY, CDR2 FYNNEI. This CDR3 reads CASSESRLADYNEQFF. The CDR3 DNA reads TGTGCCAGCAGTGAATCCCGACTAGCGGACTACAATGAGCAGTTCTTC.

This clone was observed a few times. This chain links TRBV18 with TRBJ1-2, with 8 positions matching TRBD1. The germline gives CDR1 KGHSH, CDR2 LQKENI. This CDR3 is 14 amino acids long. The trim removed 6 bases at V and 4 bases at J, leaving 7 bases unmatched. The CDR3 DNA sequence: TGTGCCAGCTCCCCAGGGGGCCATAGCTATGGCTACACCTTC. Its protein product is CASSPGGHSYGYTF.

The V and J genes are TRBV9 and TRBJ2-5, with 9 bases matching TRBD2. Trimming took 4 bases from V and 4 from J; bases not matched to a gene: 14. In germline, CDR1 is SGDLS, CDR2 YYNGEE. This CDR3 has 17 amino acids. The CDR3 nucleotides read TGTGCCAGCAGCCCGAGCGGTCGCGGGGGGGCCGTAGAGACCCAGTACTTC. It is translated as CASSPSGRGGAVETQYF.

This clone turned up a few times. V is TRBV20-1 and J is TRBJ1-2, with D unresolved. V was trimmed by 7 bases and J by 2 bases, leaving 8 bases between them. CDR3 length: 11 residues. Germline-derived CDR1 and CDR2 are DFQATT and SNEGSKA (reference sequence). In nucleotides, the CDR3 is TGCAGTGGGACGGGGAACTATGGCTACACCTTC. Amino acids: CSGTGNYGYTF.

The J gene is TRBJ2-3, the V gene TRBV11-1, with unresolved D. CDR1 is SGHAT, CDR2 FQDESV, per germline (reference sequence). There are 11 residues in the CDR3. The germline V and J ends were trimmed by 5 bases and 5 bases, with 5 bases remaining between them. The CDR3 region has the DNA TGTGCCAGCAGCCTGAGAGATACGCAGTATTTT. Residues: CASSLRDTQYF.

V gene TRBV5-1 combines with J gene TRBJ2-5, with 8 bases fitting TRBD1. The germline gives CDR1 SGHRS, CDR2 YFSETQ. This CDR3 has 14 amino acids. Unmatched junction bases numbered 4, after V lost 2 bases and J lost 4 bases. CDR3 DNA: TGCGCCAGCAGCTTCGGACAGGGCGGAGAGACCCAGTACTTC. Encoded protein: CASSFGQGGETQYF.

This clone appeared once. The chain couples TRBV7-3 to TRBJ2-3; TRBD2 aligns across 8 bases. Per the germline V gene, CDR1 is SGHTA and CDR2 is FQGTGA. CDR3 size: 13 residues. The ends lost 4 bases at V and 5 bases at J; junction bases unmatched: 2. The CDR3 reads CASSYREGDTQYF. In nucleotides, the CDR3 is TGTGCCAGCAGCTATCGGGAGGGAGATACGCAGTATTTT.

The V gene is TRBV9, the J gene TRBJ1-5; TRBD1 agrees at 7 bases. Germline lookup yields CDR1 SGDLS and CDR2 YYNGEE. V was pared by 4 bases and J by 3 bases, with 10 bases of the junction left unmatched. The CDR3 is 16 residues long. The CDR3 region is CASSPGTGALNQPQHF. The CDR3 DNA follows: TGTGCCAGCAGCCCAGGTACAGGGGCCCTCAATCAGCCCCAGCATTTT.

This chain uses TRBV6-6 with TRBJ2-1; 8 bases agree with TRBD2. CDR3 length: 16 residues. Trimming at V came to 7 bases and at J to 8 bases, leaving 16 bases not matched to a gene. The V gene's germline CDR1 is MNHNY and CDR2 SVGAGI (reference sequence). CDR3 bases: TGTGCCAGCACCCTACAAAAGCGGGGGCGTGGAGATGAGCAGTTCTTC. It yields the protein CASTLQKRGRGDEQFF.

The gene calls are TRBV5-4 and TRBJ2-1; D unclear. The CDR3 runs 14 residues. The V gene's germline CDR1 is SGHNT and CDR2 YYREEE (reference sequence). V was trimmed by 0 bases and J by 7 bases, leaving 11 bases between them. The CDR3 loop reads CASSLVDSRNEQFF. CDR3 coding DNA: TGTGCCAGCAGCTTGGTAGACTCACGAAATGAGCAGTTCTTC.

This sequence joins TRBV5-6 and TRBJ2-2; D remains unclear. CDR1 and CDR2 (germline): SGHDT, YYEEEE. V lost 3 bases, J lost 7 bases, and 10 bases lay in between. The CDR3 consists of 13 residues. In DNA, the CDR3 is TGTGCCAGCAGCTCGCAGGCCGGCGGGGAGCTGTTTTTT. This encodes CASSSQAGGELFF.